This T cell receptor beta chain appears in the sequencing data of a study of CD4 and CD8 cells across lung adenocarcinoma regions. Trimming took 5 bases from V and 8 from J; bases not matched to a gene: 8. Germline V gene data show CDR1 as SGHTA and CDR2 as FQGNSA. This CDR3 region has 14 residues. One entry per CDR3 protein, called by TCRdb with MiXCR from the PCR reads. Of about 4,900 distinct CDR3 sequences in the sample, almost 60% are singletons; the top ten hold roughly 15%. This clonotype counts as medium-sized (0.01 to 0.1%). This sequence originates from a male donor with lung adenocarcinoma. The CD4 and CD8 labels of this study may be unreliable. Sequences were obtained from CD4+ T cells from the center of a lung tumor. The gene calls are TRBV7-2 and TRBJ1-4; 7 bases match TRBD1. CDR3 in amino acids: CASSRGGAKEKLFF. As DNA, the CDR3 is TGTGCCAGCAGCCGAGGGGGCGCGAAAGAAAAACTGTTTTTT. The full variable domain, rest sourced from reference TRBV7-2 and TRBJ1-4, is GAGVSQSPSNKVTEKGKDVELRCDPISGHTALYWYRQSLGQGLEFLIYFQGNSAPDKSGLPSDRFSAERTGGSVSTLTIQRTQQEDSAVYLCASSRGGAKEKLFFGSGTQLSVL.